This TCR beta chain was obtained from a study of T cells in Graves' hyperthyroidism and ophthalmopathy. The wider study: Before treatment of any kind, peripheral blood was taken at initial diagnosis.

This clonotype occurred many times. Amplification yielded TCR beta CDR3 regions, with RNA transcripts as the source. The primer set for the first-round RT-PCR of the TCR CDR3 was HTBI. One entry per CDR3 protein, called by TCRdb with MiXCR from the multiplex PCR reads. The table records hundreds of thousands of distinct CDR3 sequences, around 15% of them present only once. J was trimmed by 3 bases and V by 0 bases; bases with no gene match: 3. Germline assignment: CDR1 SGHRS and CDR2 YFSETQ. This CDR3 is built from 14 residues. The genes are TRBV5-1 and TRBJ2-7; 7 bases are a match to TRBD2. The sequence was collected from a woman between 40 and 50 years old with Graves' ophthalmopathy. The specimen was blood. The CDR3 protein is CASSLELAVYEQYF. The CDR3 DNA reads TGCGCCAGCAGCTTGGAGCTAGCGGTCTACGAGCAGTACTTC.